This TCR beta chain was observed in a study of blood T cell repertoires in COVID-19. Study summary: Collection of acute and convalescent COVID-19 samples took place in the United States, Italy and Spain. T cells, B-cell-depleted T cells, or PBMCs supplied cDNA or gDNA.

In the original analysis: Researchers report that nucleated cell counts were estimated from reference gene primer amplification. The table came from immunoSEQ multiplex PCR; TCRdb's copy has only in-frame clones and leaves some out. The V and J calls and the clone size are those of that table, but D and trimming were determined from the DNA. The repertoire includes a few hundred thousand clones, around 85% of them detected once, and less than 2.5% sits in the top ten. This clone came up a few times. V shed 1 base and J shed 4 bases, with 15 bases lying between them. Germline-derived CDR1 and CDR2 are SGHKS and YYEKEE (reference sequence). The CDR3 has 15 amino acids.

The J gene is TRBJ2-7, the V gene TRBV5-5, with D perhaps matching TRBD1 (6 bases). The sample taken for sequencing was peripheral blood. The TCR was taken from a woman aged 25-40 years who had recovered from COVID-19. The DNA of the CDR3 is TGTGCCAGCAGCTTGACGTCAGGGGCCGGGTACGAGCAGTACTTC. This gives the protein CASSLTSGAGYEQYF. Variable domain in full (rest from reference TRBV5-5 and TRBJ2-7): DAGVTQSPTHLIKTRGQQVTLRCSPISGHKSVSWYQQVLGQGPQFIFQYYEKEERGRGNFPDRFSARQFPNYSSELNVNALLLGDSALYLCASSLTSGAGYEQYFGPGTRLTVT.